The present T cell receptor (beta chain) was sequenced within a study of blood T cell repertoires in COVID-19. In the study overall: The origin of the acute and convalescent COVID-19 samples was the United States, Italy and Spain.

Assay: immunoSEQ multiplex PCR; the TCRdb copy retains only in-frame clones and omits some. The sample yields some 370,000 clones, around 87% seen once. V lost 5 bases to trimming and J lost 3 bases, with 11 bases between them. CDR1 and CDR2 (germline): SGHVT, SQSDAQ. CDR3 length equals 13 residues. Sequenced material: peripheral blood. This TCR was recovered from a woman younger than 45 with COVID-19, enrolled during active disease. The V call is TRBV7-4, the J call TRBJ2-7; D gene unclear. CDR3 residues: CASSIDILYEQYF. CDR3 bases: TGTGCCAGCAGCATTGACATCCTCTACGAGCAGTACTTC.